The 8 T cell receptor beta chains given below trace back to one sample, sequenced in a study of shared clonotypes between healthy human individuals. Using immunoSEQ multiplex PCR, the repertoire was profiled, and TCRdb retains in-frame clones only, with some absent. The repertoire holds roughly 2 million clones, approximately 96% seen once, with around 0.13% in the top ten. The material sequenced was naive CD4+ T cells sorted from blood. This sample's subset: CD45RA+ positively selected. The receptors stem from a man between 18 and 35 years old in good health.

Here the CDR3 reads CASSLEGGKEKLFF. DNA of the CDR3: TGTGCCAGCAGCTTGGAAGGGGGCAAGGAAAAACTGTTTTTT. This chain uses TRBV5-4 with TRBJ1-4; 7 nucleotides agree with TRBD1. The V and J ends lost 0 bases and 8 bases, in that order; junction bases with no gene match: 4. CDR1 and CDR2 (germline): SGHNT, YYREEE (reference sequence). The CDR3 runs to 14 residues.

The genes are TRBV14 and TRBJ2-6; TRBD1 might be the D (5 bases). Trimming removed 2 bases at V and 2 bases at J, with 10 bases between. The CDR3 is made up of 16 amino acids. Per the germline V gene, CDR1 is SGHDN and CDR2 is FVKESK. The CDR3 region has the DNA TGTGCCAGCAGCCAACAGGGTTCCCCTGGGGCCAACGTCCTGACTTTC. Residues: CASSQQGSPGANVLTF. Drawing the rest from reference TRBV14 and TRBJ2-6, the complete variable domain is EAGVTQFPSHSVIEKGQTVTLRCDPISGHDNLYWYRRVMGKEIKFLLHFVKESKQDESGMPNNRFLAERTGGTYSTLKVQPAELEDSGVYFCASSQQGSPGANVLTFGAGSRLTVL.

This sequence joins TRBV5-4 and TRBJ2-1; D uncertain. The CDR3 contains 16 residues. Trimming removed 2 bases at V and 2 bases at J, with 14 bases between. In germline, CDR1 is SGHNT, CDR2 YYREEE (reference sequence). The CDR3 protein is CASSFDSTGAYNEQFF. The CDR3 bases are TGTGCCAGCAGCTTTGATTCGACTGGGGCCTACAATGAGCAGTTCTTC.

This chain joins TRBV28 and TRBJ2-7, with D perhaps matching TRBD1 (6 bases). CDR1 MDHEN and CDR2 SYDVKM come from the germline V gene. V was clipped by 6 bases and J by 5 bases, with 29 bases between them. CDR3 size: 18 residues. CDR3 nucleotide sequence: TGTGCCAGCAGGCCCCCATGGGCGATGACAGGCCGCCGCGACGAGCAGTACTTC. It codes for CASRPPWAMTGRRDEQYF.

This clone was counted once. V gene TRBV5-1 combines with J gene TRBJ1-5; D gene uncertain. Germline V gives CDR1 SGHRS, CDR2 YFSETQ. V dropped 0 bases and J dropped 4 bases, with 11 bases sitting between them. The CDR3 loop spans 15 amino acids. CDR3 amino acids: CASSLGALSNQPQHF. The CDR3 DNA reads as TGCGCCAGCAGCTTGGGGGCACTATCAAATCAGCCCCAGCATTTT.

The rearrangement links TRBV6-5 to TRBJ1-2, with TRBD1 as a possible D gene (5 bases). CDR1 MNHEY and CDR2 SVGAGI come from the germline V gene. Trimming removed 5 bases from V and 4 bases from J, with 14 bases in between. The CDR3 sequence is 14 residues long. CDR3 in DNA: TGTGCCAGCAGTGAAGTGGGGGGAAGCTATGGCTACACCTTC. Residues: CASSEVGGSYGYTF.

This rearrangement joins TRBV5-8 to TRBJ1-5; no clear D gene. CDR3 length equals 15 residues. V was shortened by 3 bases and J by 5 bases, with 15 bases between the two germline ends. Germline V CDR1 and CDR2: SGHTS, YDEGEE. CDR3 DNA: TGTGCCAGCAGCTCTTGGGGATCAGGCCATCAGCCCCAGCATTTT. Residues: CASSSWGSGHQPQHF.

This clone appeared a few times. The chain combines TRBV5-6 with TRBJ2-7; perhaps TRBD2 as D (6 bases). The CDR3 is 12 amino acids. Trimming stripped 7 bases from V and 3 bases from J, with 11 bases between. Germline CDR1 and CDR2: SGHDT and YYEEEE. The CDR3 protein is CASDEGGYEQYF. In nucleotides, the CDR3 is TGTGCCAGCGATGAGGGAGGCTACGAGCAGTACTTC.